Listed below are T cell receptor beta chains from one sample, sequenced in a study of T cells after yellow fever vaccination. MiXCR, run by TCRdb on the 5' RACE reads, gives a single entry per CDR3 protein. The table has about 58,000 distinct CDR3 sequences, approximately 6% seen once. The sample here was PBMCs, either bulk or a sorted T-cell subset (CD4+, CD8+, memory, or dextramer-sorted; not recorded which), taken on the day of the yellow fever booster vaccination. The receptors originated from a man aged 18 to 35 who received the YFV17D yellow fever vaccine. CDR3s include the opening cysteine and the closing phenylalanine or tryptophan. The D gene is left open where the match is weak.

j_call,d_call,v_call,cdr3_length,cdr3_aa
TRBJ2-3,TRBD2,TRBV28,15,CASSPVGVAGAPRYF
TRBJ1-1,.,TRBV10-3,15,CAISEPENLNTEAFF
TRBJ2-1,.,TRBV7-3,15,CASSLMAGAYNEQFF
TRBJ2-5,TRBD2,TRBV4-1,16,CASSQVATSWEGTQYF
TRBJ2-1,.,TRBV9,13,CASSSAKYNEQFF
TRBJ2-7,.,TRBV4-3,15,CASSQGSSIAYEQYF
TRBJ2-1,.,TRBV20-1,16,CSARDYGLSSYNEQFF
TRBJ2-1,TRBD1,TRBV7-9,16,CASSSPDRGNYNEQFF
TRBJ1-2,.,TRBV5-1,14,CASSRDGGGPGYTF
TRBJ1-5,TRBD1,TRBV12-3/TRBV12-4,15,CASRRGTGDNQPQHF
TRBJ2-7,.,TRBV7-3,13,CASSPTDSYEQYF
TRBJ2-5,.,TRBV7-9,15,CASSFPRTVQETQYF
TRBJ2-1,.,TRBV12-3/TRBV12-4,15,CASSKGGGAIGEQFF
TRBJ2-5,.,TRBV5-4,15,CASSPGQTGRETQYF
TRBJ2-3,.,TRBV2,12,CASSEGPTGGYF